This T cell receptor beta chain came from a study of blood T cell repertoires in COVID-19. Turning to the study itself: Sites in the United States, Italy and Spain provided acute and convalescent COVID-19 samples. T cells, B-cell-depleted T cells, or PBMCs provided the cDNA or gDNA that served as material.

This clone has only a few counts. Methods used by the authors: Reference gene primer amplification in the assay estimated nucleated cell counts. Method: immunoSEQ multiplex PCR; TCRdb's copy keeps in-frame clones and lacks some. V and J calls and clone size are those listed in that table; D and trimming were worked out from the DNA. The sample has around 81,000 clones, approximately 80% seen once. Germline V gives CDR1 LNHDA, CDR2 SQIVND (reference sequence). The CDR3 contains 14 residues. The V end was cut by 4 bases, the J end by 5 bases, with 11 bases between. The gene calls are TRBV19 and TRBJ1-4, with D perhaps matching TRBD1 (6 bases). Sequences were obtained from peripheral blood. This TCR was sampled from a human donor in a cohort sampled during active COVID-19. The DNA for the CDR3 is TGTGCCAGTAGTAGGGGGCGCGGGAATGAAAAACTGTTTTTT. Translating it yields CASSRGRGNEKLFF.